The sequence of this TCR beta chain was determined in a study of tumor and adjacent non-tumor tissue in lung cancer (dated by TCRdb to the late 2010s). About the investigation overall: Of the cohort, 12 patients had adenocarcinoma, 2 had squamous cell carcinoma and 1 had small cell lung cancer. The roughly 15 patients were aged 31 to 76 years, included ten or so men and 5 women, and had TNM stage I to III disease. Sequencing generated a total of approximately 130 million productive TCRbeta reads, averaging about 4.2 million reads per sample. Bulk TCRbeta repertoires were compared between lung tumor tissue and matched distant non-tumor lung tissue obtained from approximately 16 lung cancer patients. TCRbeta CDR3 sequencing was performed on around 30 paired specimens, with one tumor sample and one normal lung sample collected per patient.

About this clonotype itself: Which antigen it targets is not known. The record has no base qualities; no much larger clone is one base away.

V loses 4 bases, J loses 6 bases, and the germline ends lie 13 bases apart. The germline V gene (reference sequence) supplies CDR1 GTSNPN and CDR2 SVGIG. The CDR3 runs 13 amino acids, cysteine and phenylalanine included. The CDR3 DNA has 39 bases and is translated from base 1. Libraries were constructed by multiplex PCR. Data came from an Illumina HiSeq 2500. TCRbeta libraries were constructed through three rounds of nested PCR with primers (Table S4) according to protocols modified from ARM-PCR. PCR products of 200-500 bp were gel-excised and purified with the QIAquick gel extraction kit before sequencing. The source study handled its data this way. Trimmomatic was used to clean the reads, FLASH merged the cleaned reads into complete CDR3 sequences, and MiTCR assigned the sequences to V(D)J germline segments. Clonal diversity was computed as the inverse Simpson's index with VDJtools. A read counted as productive if the sequence was in-frame and lacked a premature stop codon. TCRdb passed the public sequencing reads through fastp at Q25 and MiXCR, retaining productive beta sequences. Under each unique CDR3 protein, matching rows form one entry showing the most common genes and DNA. The V and J calls and clone size come from TCRdb's table, not from the authors' own analysis. Recorded for this sample are fewer than 100,000 distinct CDR3 sequences; 76% of them occurred a single time. The ten largest account for 21% of the sample.

Bulk unsorted tissue served as the source for RNA extraction, and RNA quality was assessed using a NanoDrop ND-1000 and an Agilent 2100. The normal lung samples consisted of distant non-tumor tissue collected more than 3 cm from the tumor edge. The donors were newly diagnosed lung cancer patients admitted for thoracic surgery in China from August to November 2014 who had not received prior chemotherapy. The study excluded patients who had received radiotherapy or chemotherapy before or who had another cancer at the same time. Pieces of surgical tissue measuring about 1-2.3 cm3 were kept in RNAlater solution and held at -80 degrees C until needed. General findings and caveats noted by the study authors: The top 100 clones made up a significantly larger cumulative share of the repertoire in normal lung than in tumor tissue. The methods do not name the sequencing platform or mention unique molecular identifiers. Significantly higher TCR diversity (inverse Simpson) was observed in tumor tissue than in normal lung tissue (approximately 440 vs 150, P = 0.0075, Mann-Whitney U test). The cohort had only around 14 patients, and the authors noted that larger samples and more detailed clinical data are needed. Peripheral blood was not sequenced, so blood TCRbeta repertoires in these lung cancer patients were not examined. TCR diversity was significantly higher in younger patients, and higher tumor TCR diversity was associated with shorter overall and disease-free survival.

The V and J segments used are TRBV30 and TRBJ2-1; matching of 5 bases hints at TRBD2 as the D gene. Input material: distant non-tumor lung tissue. The TCR originated in a woman aged 50 to 60 with non-small cell lung cancer. The bases are TGTGCCTGGATTACCGCAAGCGGCAATGAGCAGTTCTTC. This is translated as CAWITASGNEQFF.